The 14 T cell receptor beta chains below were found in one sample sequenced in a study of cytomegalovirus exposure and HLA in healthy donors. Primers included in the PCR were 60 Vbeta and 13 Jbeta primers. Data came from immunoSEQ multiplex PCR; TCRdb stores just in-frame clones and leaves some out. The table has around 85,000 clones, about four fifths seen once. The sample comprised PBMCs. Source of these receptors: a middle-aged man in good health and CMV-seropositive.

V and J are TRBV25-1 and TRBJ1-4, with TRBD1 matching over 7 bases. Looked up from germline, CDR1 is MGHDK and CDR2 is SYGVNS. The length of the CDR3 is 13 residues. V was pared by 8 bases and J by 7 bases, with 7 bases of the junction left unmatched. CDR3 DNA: TGTGCCAGCCGTAAGACAGGGTTTGAAAAACTGTTTTTT. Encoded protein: CASRKTGFEKLFF.

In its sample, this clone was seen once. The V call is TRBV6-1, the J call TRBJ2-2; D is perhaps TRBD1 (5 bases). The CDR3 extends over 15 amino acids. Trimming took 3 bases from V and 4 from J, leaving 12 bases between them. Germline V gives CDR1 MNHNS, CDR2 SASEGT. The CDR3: CASSDIGVFTGELFF. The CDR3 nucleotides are TGTGCCAGCAGTGATATAGGGGTTTTCACCGGGGAGCTGTTTTTT.

Here the CDR3 reads CASSDSRPGEFRYYEQYF. The CDR3 region has the DNA TGCGCCAGCAGTGATAGCCGACCGGGAGAATTCCGCTACTACGAGCAGTACTTC. The gene calls are TRBV10-1 and TRBJ2-7, with D possibly TRBD2 on 6 matching bases. The CDR3 totals 18 residues. V was cut by 3 bases and J by 3 bases, with 24 bases left in between. CDR1 and CDR2 (germline): WNHNN, SYGVQD (reference sequence).

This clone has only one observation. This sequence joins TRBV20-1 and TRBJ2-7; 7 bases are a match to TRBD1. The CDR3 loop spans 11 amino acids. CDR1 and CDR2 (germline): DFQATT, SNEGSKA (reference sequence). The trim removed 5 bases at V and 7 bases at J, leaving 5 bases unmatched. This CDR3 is CSALQGNEQYF. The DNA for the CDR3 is TGCAGTGCTCTACAGGGGAATGAGCAGTACTTC.

The CDR3 region has the DNA TGTGCCAGCAGCGTGGGAGCGGACTCCTACGAGCAGTACTTC. As protein: CASSVGADSYEQYF. The V and J genes are TRBV9 and TRBJ2-7; D is perhaps TRBD2 (5 bases). The CDR3 sequence is 14 residues long. The germline V gene encodes CDR1 SGDLS and CDR2 YYNGEE. Trimming left V 2 bases short and J 0 bases short, with 9 bases between. Combining the CDR3 with reference TRBV9 and TRBJ2-7 gives the whole variable domain DSGVTQTPKHLITATGQRVTLRCSPRSGDLSVYWYQQSLDQGLQFLIQYYNGEERAKGNILERFSAQQFPDLHSELNLSSLELGDSALYFCASSVGADSYEQYFGPGTRLTVT.

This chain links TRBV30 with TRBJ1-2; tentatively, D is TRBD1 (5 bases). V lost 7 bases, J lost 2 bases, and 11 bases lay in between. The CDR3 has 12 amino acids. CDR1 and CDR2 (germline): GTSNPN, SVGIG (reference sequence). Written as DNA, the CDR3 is TGTGCCTTGACAGACCAGAACTATGGCTACACCTTC. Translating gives CALTDQNYGYTF.

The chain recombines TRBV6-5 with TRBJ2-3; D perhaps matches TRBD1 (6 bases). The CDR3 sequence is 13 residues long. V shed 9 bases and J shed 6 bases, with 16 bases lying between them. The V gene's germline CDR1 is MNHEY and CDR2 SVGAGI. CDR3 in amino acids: CARQGFSLDTQYF. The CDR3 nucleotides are TGTGCCAGACAGGGTTTTAGCTTGGATACGCAGTATTTT.

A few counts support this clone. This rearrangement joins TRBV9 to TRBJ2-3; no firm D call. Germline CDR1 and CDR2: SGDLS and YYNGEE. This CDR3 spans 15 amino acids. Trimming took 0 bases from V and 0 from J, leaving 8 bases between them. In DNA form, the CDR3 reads TGTGCCAGCAGCGTAGTGTTAGATAGCACAGATACGCAGTATTTT. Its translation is CASSVVLDSTDTQYF.

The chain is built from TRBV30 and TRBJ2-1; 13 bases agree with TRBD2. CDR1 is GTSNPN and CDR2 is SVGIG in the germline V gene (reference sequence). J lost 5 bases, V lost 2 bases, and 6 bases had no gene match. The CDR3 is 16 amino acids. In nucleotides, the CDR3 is TGTGCCTGGAGTACTAGCGGGAGGGTTGTCGACAATGAGCAGTTCTTC. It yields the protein CAWSTSGRVVDNEQFF.

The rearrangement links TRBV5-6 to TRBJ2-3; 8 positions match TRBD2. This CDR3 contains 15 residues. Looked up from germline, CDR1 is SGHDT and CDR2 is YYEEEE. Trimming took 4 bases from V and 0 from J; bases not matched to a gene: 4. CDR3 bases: TGTGCCAGCAGCCTACTAGCGGCTAGCACAGATACGCAGTATTTT. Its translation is CASSLLAASTDTQYF.

CDR3 protein: CAIMNRANTEAFF. The CDR3 region has the DNA TGTGCCATCATGAACAGAGCTAACACTGAAGCTTTCTTT. The genes are TRBV10-3 and TRBJ1-1, with D hard to call. The CDR3 runs to 13 residues. The germline V gene encodes CDR1 ENHRY and CDR2 SYGVKD. Trimming pared 7 bases from V and 2 bases from J, leaving 11 bases between.

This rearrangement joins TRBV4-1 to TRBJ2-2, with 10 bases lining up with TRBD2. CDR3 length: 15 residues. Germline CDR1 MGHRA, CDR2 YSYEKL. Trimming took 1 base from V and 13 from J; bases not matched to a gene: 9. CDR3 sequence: CASSQAGTSEGRLFF. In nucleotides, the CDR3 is TGCGCCAGCAGCCAAGCCGGGACTAGCGAGGGGAGGCTGTTTTTT.

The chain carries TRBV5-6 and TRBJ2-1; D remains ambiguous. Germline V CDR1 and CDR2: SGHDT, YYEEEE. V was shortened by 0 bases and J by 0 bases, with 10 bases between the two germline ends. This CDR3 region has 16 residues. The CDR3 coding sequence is TGTGCCAGCAGCTTGGGAGCGTCGAGCTCCTACAATGAGCAGTTCTTC. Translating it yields CASSLGASSSYNEQFF.

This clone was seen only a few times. In DNA form, the CDR3 reads TGTGCCAGCAGCTTTGGACAGGGGTTGCGTGGCTACACCTTC. Residues: CASSFGQGLRGYTF. V and J are TRBV4-2 and TRBJ1-2; TRBD1 agrees at 9 bases. CDR1 LGHNA and CDR2 YNFKEQ come from the germline V gene. J was trimmed by 7 bases and V by 5 bases; bases with no gene match: 8. The CDR3 is 14 amino acids.